A selection of T cell receptor beta chains follows, all from one sample in a study of blood T cell repertoires in COVID-19. Sequencing used immunoSEQ multiplex PCR; TCRdb keeps in-frame clones, though not all of them. The sample carries approximately 300,000 clones, more than 75% recorded once. Sequenced input: PBMCs or T cells enriched from blood (not recorded which). These receptors came from a man aged 25 to 40 who had recovered from COVID-19. Each CDR3 is given with its conserved first and last residue. A D gene is named only where the DNA matches it firmly. Expanded clones get a size class; other rows say once, few or many, or leave the size out.

j_call v_call d_call clone_size cdr3_aa cdr3_nt
TRBJ1-2 TRBV3-1/TRBV3-2 TRBD1 - CASSRQGNGYTF TGTGCCAGCAGCCGACAGGGGAATGGCTACACCTTC
TRBJ1-1 TRBV11-2 TRBD1 few CASSSDRDTEAFF TGTGCCAGCAGCTCCGACAGGGATACTGAAGCTTTCTTT
TRBJ2-2 TRBV5-1 - - CASKSENTGELFF TGCGCCAGCAAGTCAGAGAACACCGGGGAGCTGTTTTTT
TRBJ2-1 TRBV7-2 TRBD2 - CATTLLLTSGAYNEQFF TGTGCCACCACGCTGCTCCTGACTAGCGGGGCCTACAATGAGCAGTTCTTC
TRBJ2-1 TRBV19 - - CASSIDSYNEQFF TGTGCCAGTAGTATCGACAGTTACAATGAGCAGTTCTTC
TRBJ1-6 TRBV6-5 TRBD1 - CASSQGAFSPLHF TGTGCCAGCTCGCAGGGGGCTTTTTCACCCCTCCACTTT
TRBJ2-7 TRBV24-1 - many CATCRGAGYEQYF TGTGCCACCTGCCGGGGGGCAGGCTACGAGCAGTACTTC
TRBJ2-7 TRBV13 - - CASSLGTGTMAEQYF TGTGCCAGCAGCTTAGGGACAGGCACAATGGCGGAACAGTACTTC
TRBJ1-6 TRBV3-1/TRBV3-2 - - CASSLREVASPLHF TGTGCCAGCAGCCTTCGAGAGGTGGCGTCACCCCTCCACTTT
TRBJ2-3 TRBV6-5 - - CASMSTRDTQYF TGTGCCAGCATGTCGACTAGAGATACGCAGTATTTT
TRBJ1-1 TRBV11-3 - - CASSSPPTGTEAFF TGTGCCAGCAGCTCCCCCCCTACTGGCACTGAAGCTTTCTTT
TRBJ1-3 TRBV11-3 - - CASSIDSSSGNTIYF TGTGCCAGCAGCATTGACAGTTCCTCTGGAAACACCATATATTTT
TRBJ2-1 TRBV6-5 TRBD1 few CASRPDRGHYNEQFF TGTGCCAGCAGACCAGACAGGGGACACTACAATGAGCAGTTCTTC
TRBJ2-2 TRBV30 TRBD1 few CAWIRQGVSTGELFF TGTGCCTGGATTAGACAGGGGGTATCGACCGGGGAGCTGTTTTTT
TRBJ1-5 TRBV29-1 TRBD1 - CSVGQGWNQPQHF TGCAGCGTGGGACAGGGATGGAATCAGCCCCAGCATTTT
TRBJ1-4 TRBV7-9 - - CASSLGQGMTNEKLFF TGTGCCAGCAGCTTGGGGCAGGGGATGACTAATGAAAAACTGTTTTTT
TRBJ1-2 TRBV6-5 TRBD1 - CASSYSRGGSGYTF TGTGCCAGCAGTTACTCGAGAGGGGGCTCTGGCTACACCTTC
TRBJ1-3 TRBV6-5 - once CASSYSFGNSGNTIYF TGTGCCAGCAGTTACTCTTTCGGTAACTCTGGAAACACCATATATTTT
TRBJ1-1 TRBV19 - - CASSGTPGGKAFF TGTGCCAGTAGCGGGACTCCGGGGGGTAAAGCTTTCTTT
TRBJ2-3 TRBV11-2 TRBD2 - CASSLAGGPVDTQYF TGTGCCAGCAGCTTAGCGGGAGGGCCGGTAGATACGCAGTATTTT
TRBJ2-7 TRBV18 - once CASSAGTLDYEQYF TGTGCCAGCTCGGCCGGGACTTTAGATTACGAGCAGTACTTC
TRBJ2-1 TRBV4-2 TRBD2 few CASSQDGLAGGRNEQFF TGTGCCAGCAGCCAAGACGGTCTAGCGGGAGGGAGGAATGAGCAGTTCTTC
TRBJ2-1 TRBV2 - - CASRGASPNEQFF TGTGCCAGCAGGGGGGCCAGCCCCAATGAGCAGTTCTTC
TRBJ2-7 TRBV28 TRBD2 - CASSFSRGVEEQYF TGTGCCAGCAGTTTCTCGCGGGGGGTGGAGGAGCAGTACTTC
TRBJ1-1 TRBV29-1 - - CSVGRRPNTEAFF TGCAGCGTTGGGAGACGTCCGAACACTGAAGCTTTCTTT
TRBJ1-6 TRBV6-1 TRBD1 - CASSEWVGRGRDSPLHF TGTGCCAGCAGTGAATGGGTTGGCAGGGGGCGCGATTCACCCCTCCACTTT
TRBJ1-6 TRBV5-4 TRBD1 - CASRPAGQGDSPLHF TGTGCCAGCAGACCCGCCGGACAGGGGGATTCACCCCTCCACTTT
TRBJ2-1 TRBV2 TRBD2 - CASSDRDYDYNEQFF TGTGCCAGCAGTGACCGGGACTATGACTACAATGAGCAGTTCTTC
TRBJ1-1 TRBV12-3/TRBV12-4 - - CASSLTVEAFF TGTGCCAGCAGTTTAACTGTTGAAGCTTTCTTT
TRBJ1-4 TRBV6-5 - - CATLHLQGPWEKLFF TGTGCCACCCTACACTTACAGGGCCCCTGGGAAAAACTGTTTTTT
TRBJ1-4 TRBV7-9 - - CASSLGGQGLEKLFF TGTGCCAGCAGCTTAGGTGGCCAGGGGCTCGAAAAACTGTTTTTT
TRBJ1-2 TRBV27 TRBD1 - CASSLPGGYGYTF TGTGCCAGCAGTTTGCCAGGGGGATATGGCTACACCTTC
TRBJ1-1 TRBV19 TRBD1 - CASTRGLSVFSEAFF TGTGCCAGTACCAGGGGGCTGTCTGTTTTCAGTGAAGCTTTCTTT
TRBJ1-6 TRBV30 - - CAWSEGGGVRSPLHF TGTGCCTGGTCAGAAGGAGGCGGGGTGCGTTCACCCCTCCACTTT
TRBJ2-2 TRBV5-5 - - CASSQRRRDTGELFF TGTGCCAGCAGCCAGAGACGGCGGGACACCGGGGAGCTGTTTTTT
TRBJ1-1 TRBV11-2 TRBD1 - CASRAGGTEAFF TGTGCCAGCAGGGCAGGGGGCACTGAAGCTTTCTTT
TRBJ2-1 TRBV9 - - CASSAQPAGYNEQFF TGTGCCAGCAGCGCCCAACCGGCCGGGTACAATGAGCAGTTCTTC
TRBJ2-1 TRBV5-1 TRBD2 few CASSSLADNEQFF TGCGCCAGCAGCAGTCTAGCGGACAATGAGCAGTTCTTC
TRBJ2-7 TRBV5-6 TRBD1 - CASSFSMTGSFYEQYF TGTGCCAGCAGTTTTTCTATGACAGGGAGCTTCTACGAGCAGTACTTC
TRBJ2-1 TRBV9 TRBD2 - CASSVKVAGGPNEQFF TGTGCCAGCAGCGTAAAGGTAGCGGGAGGGCCCAATGAGCAGTTCTTC
TRBJ2-7 TRBV27 TRBD2 - CASSPKGLAGREYF TGTGCCAGCAGTCCCAAGGGACTAGCGGGAAGGGAGTACTTC
TRBJ2-2 TRBV6-5 - - CASSYDERTTGELFF TGTGCCAGCAGTTACGACGAGCGTACCACCGGGGAGCTGTTTTTT
TRBJ2-5 TRBV5-4 - - CASSFYSETQYF TGTGCCAGCAGCTTCTATTCGGAGACCCAGTACTTC
TRBJ2-4 TRBV11-2 TRBD1 - CASSLDQGQGRNIQYF TGTGCCAGCAGCTTAGATCAGGGACAGGGGAGGAACATTCAGTACTTC
TRBJ2-3 TRBV5-1 TRBD1 - CASRAGTGGTDTQYF TGCGCCAGCAGGGCCGGGACAGGGGGCACAGATACGCAGTATTTT
TRBJ2-3 TRBV11-3 TRBD2 - CASSSTTGLADTQYF TGTGCCAGCAGCTCTACAACGGGACTAGCGGATACGCAGTATTTT
TRBJ2-2 TRBV5-1 TRBD2 - CASSLYQTSGTGELFF TGCGCCAGCAGTTTGTACCAGACTAGCGGGACCGGGGAGCTGTTTTTT
TRBJ2-1 TRBV19 - - CASTKGFVSGEQFF TGTGCCAGTACCAAGGGGTTTGTTAGCGGAGAGCAGTTCTTC
TRBJ1-1 TRBV5-1 - - CASSIKSGAGDTEAFF TGCGCCAGCAGCATCAAAAGCGGGGCAGGGGACACTGAAGCTTTCTTT
TRBJ1-2 TRBV7-7 - - CASSLAMTGDNYGYTF TGTGCTAGCAGCTTAGCGATGACAGGAGATAACTATGGCTACACCTTC
TRBJ2-1 TRBV7-8 - - CASSSYGGPDNEQFF TGTGCCAGCAGCTCTTACGGGGGGCCCGACAATGAGCAGTTCTTC